The 4 T cell receptor beta chains reported below all come from one sample, sequenced in a study of T-cell reconstitution after alpha-beta-depleted transplantation in children. For TCRbeta, the library was prepared with unique molecular identifiers. MiXCR, run by TCRdb on the PCR reads, gives a single entry per CDR3 protein. The data show hundreds of thousands of distinct CDR3 sequences, roughly 14% seen once. This sample comprised PBMCs, obtained before TCRalphabeta/CD19-depleted stem cell transplant. The receptors here all came from a girl aged 2 to 10 with congenital amegakaryocytic thrombocytopenia, due to receive a stem cell transplant.

The gene calls are TRBV20-1 and TRBJ1-1; D gene uncertain. V lost 3 bases and J lost 0, with 11 bases in between. The germline gives CDR1 DFQATT, CDR2 SNEGSKA (reference sequence). This CDR3 contains 14 residues. CDR3 amino acids: CSASFGLMNTEAFF. The CDR3, as DNA: TGCAGTGCTAGTTTCGGCTTGATGAACACTGAAGCTTTCTTT.

This clonotype was observed a few times. The chain links TRBV7-2 to TRBJ2-2; 10 bases map to TRBD1. Germline trimming cut 5 bases from V and 6 bases from J; bases unmatched to any gene: 12. Germline CDR1 SGHTA, CDR2 FQGNSA. The CDR3 extends over 17 amino acids. The CDR3 bases are TGTGCCAGCAGCCCGGAACAAGACAGGGGGCGCGCCGGGGAGCTGTTTTTT. Translating it yields CASSPEQDRGRAGELFF.

This clonotype was counted ten times or more. The chain is built from TRBV4-1 and TRBJ1-4, with D hard to call. The germline V gene encodes CDR1 MGHRA and CDR2 YSYEKL. V was shortened by 0 bases and J by 8 bases, with 13 bases between the two germline ends. The CDR3 covers 15 residues. The CDR3: CASSQDRTVAEKLFF. CDR3 DNA: TGCGCCAGCAGCCAAGATCGGACCGTAGCCGAAAAACTGTTTTTT.

The chain uses TRBV12-3 or TRBV12-4 and TRBJ1-5; D ambiguous. The V end was cut by 8 bases, the J end by 5 bases, with 19 bases between. The CDR3 is made up of 15 amino acids. CDR3 DNA: TGTGCCAGCTCCGAAAGGACGGCGGATCATCAGCCCCAGCATTTT. Residues: CASSERTADHQPQHF.